This T cell receptor (beta chain) was retrieved from a study of neurological immune-mediated disorders. Time point noted: longitudinal time-point 2. In this sample, this clonotype turned up many times. Its antigen is still unknown. 5'RACE employing 10-nucleotide random UMIs yielded the cDNA. MiXCR, run by TCRdb on the 5' RACE reads, gives a single entry per CDR3 protein. The table shows some 87,000 distinct CDR3 sequences, with around 6% occurring only once. Findings of the study overall: Among 34 multiple sclerosis patients, phylogenetic grouping put the repertoires of 18 into a single related-CDR3 cluster, a possible signature. HTLV-1-associated myelopathy displayed the greatest TCR clonal expansion, and multiple sclerosis exhibited the smallest, lower than that of healthy controls.

This CDR3 comprises 12 residues. Germline V gene sequence: CDR1 SEHNR, CDR2 FQNEAQ (reference sequence). V dropped 2 bases and J dropped 7 bases, with 8 bases sitting between them. The rearrangement uses TRBV7-9 and TRBJ1-2, with a weak D call TRBD1 (5 bases). The specimen sequenced was PBMCs. This sequence originates from a woman aged 55 to 70 with multiple sclerosis. The CDR3 loop is CASSLPGFGYTF. The CDR3 nucleotides read TGTGCCAGCAGCTTACCAGGGTTTGGCTACACCTTC.